The 9 T cell receptor beta chains in this list originate from one sample, sequenced in a study of beta chain features in type 1 diabetes. Whole-study findings and limits: Type 1 diabetes patients had TCRB CDR3s that were shorter (moderately but significantly so) in all four CD4+ subsets.

No antigen has been assigned to these receptors. The study reverse transcribed the entire isolated RNA, so it sequenced expressed TCRB transcripts. Repertoires were generated with immunoSEQ multiplex PCR, while TCRdb's copy carries only in-frame clones and drops some. The top ten clones hold approximately 0.016% of a sample with about 300,000 clones, about 13% of them seen once. Specimen: naive CD4+ T cells from blood. These receptors were collected from a woman younger than 35 with type 1 diabetes.

This clone was observed a few times. The chain combines TRBV5-1 with TRBJ1-3, with a tentative D call TRBD1 (6 bases). V lost 5 bases, J lost 0 bases, and 24 bases lay in between. This CDR3 spans 19 amino acids. Germline lookup yields CDR1 SGHRS and CDR2 YFSETQ. Here the CDR3 DNA reads TGCGCCAGCAGGCGAAATATAGAGACAGGAGCATTCTCTGGAAACACCATATATTTT. This gives the protein CASRRNIETGAFSGNTIYF.

This clone was observed a few times. The chain is built from TRBV2 and TRBJ1-5; 10 positions agree with TRBD1. In germline, CDR1 is SNHLY, CDR2 FYNNEI. After removal of 7 bases from V and 6 bases from J, the junction contained 3 bases not matched to a gene. CDR3 length equals 13 residues. CDR3: CASIRTGGQPQHF. The CDR3 region has the DNA TGTGCCAGCATCCGGACAGGGGGTCAGCCCCAGCATTTT. The complete variable domain, with remaining parts taken from reference TRBV2 and TRBJ1-5, reads EPEVTQTPSHQVTQMGQEVILRCVPISNHLYFYWYRQILGQKVEFLVSFYNNEISEKSEIFDDQFSVERPDGSNFTLKIRSTKLEDSAMYFCASIRTGGQPQHFGDGTRLSIL.

The chain uses TRBV7-9 and TRBJ1-1, with TRBD1 matching over 8 bases. There are 14 residues in the CDR3. V was pared by 5 bases and J by 6 bases, with 8 bases of the junction left unmatched. Germline lookup yields CDR1 SEHNR and CDR2 FQNEAQ (reference sequence). CDR3 protein: CASSRGTGNSEAFF. The CDR3 DNA sequence: TGTGCCAGCAGCCGCGGGACAGGCAATTCTGAAGCTTTCTTT.

The chain is built from TRBV11-2 and TRBJ1-2; 8 bases line up with TRBD1. Germline V CDR1 and CDR2: SGHAT, FQNNGV. The CDR3 runs to 18 residues. J lost 3 bases, V lost 6 bases, and 18 bases had no gene match. The CDR3 nucleotides are TGTGCCAGCAGATCTCCACGTGCCGGAGACAGGGGAGACTATGGCTACACCTTC. Amino acids: CASRSPRAGDRGDYGYTF.

Only a few counts were recorded for this clone. The V gene is TRBV29-1, the J gene TRBJ1-1, with 8 bases that match TRBD1. CDR3 length equals 13 residues. Germline values: CDR1 SQVTM, CDR2 ANQGSEA. The trim removed 5 bases at V and 5 bases at J, leaving 7 bases unmatched. CDR3 region: CSVTGQGGTEAFF. CDR3 nucleotides: TGCAGCGTTACCGGACAGGGAGGAACTGAAGCTTTCTTT.

V is TRBV29-1 and J is TRBJ2-1, with D possibly TRBD1 on 6 matching bases. The CDR3 has 14 amino acids. Per the germline V gene, CDR1 is SQVTM and CDR2 is ANQGSEA. V was cut by 4 bases and J by 8 bases, with 18 bases left in between. The CDR3 nucleotides read TGCAGCGTTGGTTACAGGGTGAAAGGTGATGAGCAGTTCTTC. Amino acids: CSVGYRVKGDEQFF.

The rearrangement uses TRBV5-5 and TRBJ2-5; D ambiguous. Trimming took 2 bases from V and 2 from J, leaving 13 bases between them. The CDR3 is made up of 15 amino acids. Germline V gives CDR1 SGHKS, CDR2 YYEKEE (reference sequence). CDR3 nucleotides: TGTGCCAGCAGCTTCCCCCGCCAGTTACAAGAGACCCAGTACTTC. This translates into CASSFPRQLQETQYF. The full variable domain, with the rest looked up from reference TRBV5-5 and TRBJ2-5, is DAGVTQSPTHLIKTRGQQVTLRCSPISGHKSVSWYQQVLGQGPQFIFQYYEKEERGRGNFPDRFSARQFPNYSSELNVNALLLGDSALYLCASSFPRQLQETQYFGPGTRLLVL.

The chain employs TRBV10-3 and TRBJ2-1; maybe TRBD2 (5 bases). Germline values: CDR1 ENHRY, CDR2 SYGVKD. Trimming removed 2 bases from V and 0 bases from J, with 11 bases in between. The CDR3 length is 16 residues. For the CDR3, the DNA is TGTGCCATCAGTGAGGGTAGCGCGAGCTCCTACAATGAGCAGTTCTTC. Amino acids: CAISEGSASSYNEQFF.

This clone was counted a few times. The chain carries TRBV30 and TRBJ1-5; D may be TRBD1 (5 bases). Trimming left V 0 bases short and J 2 bases short, with 11 bases between. The CDR3 loop spans 15 amino acids. The V gene's germline CDR1 is GTSNPN and CDR2 SVGIG (reference sequence). The CDR3 bases are TGTGCCTGGAGTGTACAGGCCCCGGGCAATCAGCCCCAGCATTTT. It translates to CAWSVQAPGNQPQHF.